This T cell receptor (beta chain) was found in a study of blood T cell repertoires in COVID-19 (dated by TCRdb to about 2020). Regarding the research as a whole: Collaborator samples came from the United States, Italy and Spain and covered acute and convalescent phases of COVID-19. Subjects who had been exposed to COVID-19, were actively infected with it, or had recovered from it provided the deeply sampled blood TCRbeta repertoires that made up the dataset. Where available, HLA class I and class II types were taken from metadata supplied by the sample provider and were not determined by assay-based typing. A de-identified subject ID, COVID-19 status, age in years and sex were almost always included in the sample metadata. Samples came from the ongoing ImmuneRACE study (first 160 participants) plus 1,254 subjects from 6 global collaborators. The repertoires were released in a freely available public database meant as a resource for research on the immune response to SARS-CoV-2. The prospective study material was composed of cDNA or gDNA derived from T cells, B-cell-depleted T cells, or PBMCs. General findings and caveats noted by the study authors: The quantity of clinical and demographic metadata differed by source and by participant and was supplied without curation.

TCRbeta CDR3 regions were amplified from genomic DNA using the immunoSEQ Assay, a bias-controlled multiplex PCR. Per the original workflow: The number of nucleated cells in each sample was estimated by amplification of reference gene primers within the assay. Sequence reads were collapsed and filtered to measure the absolute abundance of every unique TCRbeta CDR3 rearrangement. Productive Simpson clonality was computed per sample as the square root of Simpson's diversity index over productive rearrangements. Imported from immuneACCESS, the table was reduced by TCRdb to in-frame sequences with V and J called. These copies leave out some clones; in studies compared against another copy, an unresolved V gene accounts for under half, and the cause of the remainder is not known. V and J calls and clone size come straight from that table; D and trimming were deduced from the DNA. Counted in this sample were approximately 210,000 clones; 65% to 85% of them appeared once. In total, the top ten clones hold about 4% of the sample.

V is trimmed back by 5 bases and J by 0 bases, and the junction contains 8 bases that no gene match accounts for. The CDR3 starts with the cysteine, ends with the phenylalanine, and has 16 residues. The CDR3 DNA has 48 bases and is translated from base 1. CDR1 and CDR2, looked up from the germline V gene, are SGHRS and YFSETQ. This clone came up once. The antigen it binds to is not known. There are no base qualities to consult, and no much larger clone falls within one base. Enrolling through a virtual design, the prospective study's participants ranged in age from roughly 18 to 89 years and lived across roughly 23 United States geographic areas. Cohort assignment in the prospective study relied on participant-reported clinical history from a screening survey and a study questionnaire. Mobile phlebotomists in the prospective study collected whole blood, serum and a nasopharyngeal or oropharyngeal swab from every participant. Prospective study participants could optionally give additional blood draws and questionnaires over an approximately two-month period. Before DNA extraction, prospective study blood samples were shipped either frozen or at room temperature.

The specimen was PBMCs or T cells enriched from blood (not recorded which). The clonotype was recovered from a man aged 25-45 years with acute COVID-19. The rearranged chain carries TRBV5-1 and TRBJ1-2, and 9 junction bases match TRBD1. In nucleotide form, the sequence is TGCGCCAGCAGTCTGGACAGGGGCAATACTAACTATGGCTACACCTTC. It is translated as CASSLDRGNTNYGYTF.